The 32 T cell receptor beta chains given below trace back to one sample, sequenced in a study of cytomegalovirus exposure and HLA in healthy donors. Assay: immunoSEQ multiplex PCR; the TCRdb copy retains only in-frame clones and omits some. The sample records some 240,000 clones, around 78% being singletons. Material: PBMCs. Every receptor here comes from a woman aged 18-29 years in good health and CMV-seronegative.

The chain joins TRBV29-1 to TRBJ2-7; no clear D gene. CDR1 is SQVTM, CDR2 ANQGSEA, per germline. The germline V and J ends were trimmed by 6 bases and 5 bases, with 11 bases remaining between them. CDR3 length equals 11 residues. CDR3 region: CSVMTSNEQYF. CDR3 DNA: TGCAGCGTGATGACGAGCAACGAGCAGTACTTC.

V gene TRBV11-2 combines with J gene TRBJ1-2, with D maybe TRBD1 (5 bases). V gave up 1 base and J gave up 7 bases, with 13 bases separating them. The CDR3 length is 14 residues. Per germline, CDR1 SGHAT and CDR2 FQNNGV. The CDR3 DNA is TGTGCCAGCAGCTTAGGCGGGACCGGTCGTGGCTACACCTTC. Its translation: CASSLGGTGRGYTF.

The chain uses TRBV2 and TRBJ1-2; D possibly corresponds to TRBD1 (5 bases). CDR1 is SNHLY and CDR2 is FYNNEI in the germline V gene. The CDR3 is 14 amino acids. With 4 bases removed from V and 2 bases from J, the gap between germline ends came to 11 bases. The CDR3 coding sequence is TGTGCCAGCAGTGTAAGACAGACAAACTATGGCTACACCTTC. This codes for CASSVRQTNYGYTF.

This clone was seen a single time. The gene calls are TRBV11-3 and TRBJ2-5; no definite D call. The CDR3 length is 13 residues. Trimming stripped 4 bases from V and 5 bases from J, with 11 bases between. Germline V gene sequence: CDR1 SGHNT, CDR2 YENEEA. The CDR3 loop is CASSSDRFETQYF. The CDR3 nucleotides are TGTGCCAGCAGCTCGGACCGTTTCGAGACCCAGTACTTC.

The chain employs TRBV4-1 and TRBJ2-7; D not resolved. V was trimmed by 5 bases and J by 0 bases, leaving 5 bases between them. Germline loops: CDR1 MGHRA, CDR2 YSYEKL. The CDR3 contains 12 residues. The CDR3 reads CASSSSSYEQYF. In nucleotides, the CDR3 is TGCGCCAGCAGCTCCAGCTCCTACGAGCAGTACTTC.

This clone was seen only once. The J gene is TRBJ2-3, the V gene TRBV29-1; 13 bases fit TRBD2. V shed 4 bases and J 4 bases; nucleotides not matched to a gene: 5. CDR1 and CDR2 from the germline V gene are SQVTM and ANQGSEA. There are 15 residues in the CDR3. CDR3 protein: CSVGLAGGRADTQYF. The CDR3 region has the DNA TGCAGCGTTGGACTAGCGGGGGGAAGGGCAGATACGCAGTATTTT.

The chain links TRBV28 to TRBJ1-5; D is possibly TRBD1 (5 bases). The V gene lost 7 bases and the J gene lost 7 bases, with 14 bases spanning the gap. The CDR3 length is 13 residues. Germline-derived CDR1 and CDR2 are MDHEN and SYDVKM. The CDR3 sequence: CASTRGGEQPQHF. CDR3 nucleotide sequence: TGTGCCAGCACCCGCGGGGGTGAGCAGCCCCAGCATTTT.

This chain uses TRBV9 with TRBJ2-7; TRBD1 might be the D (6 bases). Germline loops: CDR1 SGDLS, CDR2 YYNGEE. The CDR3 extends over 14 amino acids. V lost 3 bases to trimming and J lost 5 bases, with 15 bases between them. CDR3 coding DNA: TGTGCCAGCAGCGGGGGCCTCCCAGGGGACGAGCAGTACTTC. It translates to CASSGGLPGDEQYF.

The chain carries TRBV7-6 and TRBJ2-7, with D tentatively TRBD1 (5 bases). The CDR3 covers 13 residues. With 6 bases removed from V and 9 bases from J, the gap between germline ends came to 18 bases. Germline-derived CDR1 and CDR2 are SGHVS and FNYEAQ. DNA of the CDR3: TGTGCCAGCAGTAAGACAGTCACAACCGCGCAGTACTTC. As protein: CASSKTVTTAQYF.

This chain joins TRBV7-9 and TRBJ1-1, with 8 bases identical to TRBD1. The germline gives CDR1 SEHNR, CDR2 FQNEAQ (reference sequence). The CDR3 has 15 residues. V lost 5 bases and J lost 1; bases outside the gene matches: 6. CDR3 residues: CASSPKTGANTEAFF. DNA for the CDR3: TGTGCCAGCAGCCCCAAGACAGGGGCGAACACTGAAGCTTTCTTT.

CDR3 region: CASRQGGVTQPQHF. CDR3 sequence (DNA): TGTGCCAGCCGACAGGGAGGTGTAACGCAGCCCCAGCATTTT. The chain carries TRBV6-1 and TRBJ1-5; 7 positions match TRBD1. There are 14 residues in the CDR3. V trimming: 8 bases; J trimming: 7 bases; junction bases outside the gene matches: 11. Looked up from germline, CDR1 is MNHNS and CDR2 is SASEGT.

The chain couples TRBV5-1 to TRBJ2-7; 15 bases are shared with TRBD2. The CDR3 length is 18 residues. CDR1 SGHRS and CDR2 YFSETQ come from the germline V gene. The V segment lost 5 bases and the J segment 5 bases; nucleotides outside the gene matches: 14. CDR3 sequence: CASRRTSGRAIGGDEQYF. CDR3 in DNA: TGCGCCAGCAGGCGGACTAGCGGGAGGGCCATCGGGGGAGACGAGCAGTACTTC.

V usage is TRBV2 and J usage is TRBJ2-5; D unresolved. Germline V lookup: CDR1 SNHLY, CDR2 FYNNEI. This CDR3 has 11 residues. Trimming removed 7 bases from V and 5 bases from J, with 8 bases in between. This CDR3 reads CASNRAETQYF. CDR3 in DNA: TGTGCCAGCAATCGAGCGGAGACCCAGTACTTC.

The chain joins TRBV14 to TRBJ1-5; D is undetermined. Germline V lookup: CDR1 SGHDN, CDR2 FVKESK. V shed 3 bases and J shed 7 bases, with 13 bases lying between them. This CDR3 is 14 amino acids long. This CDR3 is CASSHRGGSQPQHF. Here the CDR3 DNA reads TGTGCCAGCAGCCACCGGGGAGGTAGCCAGCCCCAGCATTTT.

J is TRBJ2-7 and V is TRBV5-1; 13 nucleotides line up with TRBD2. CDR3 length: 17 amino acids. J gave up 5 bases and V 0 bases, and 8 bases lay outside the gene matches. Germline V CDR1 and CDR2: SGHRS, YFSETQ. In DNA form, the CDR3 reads TGCGCCAGCAGCTTGGAACTAGCGGGAGGGCCTTTAGACGAGCAGTACTTC. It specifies CASSLELAGGPLDEQYF.

The chain's CDR3 is CASMKVRQQGNQPQHF. The CDR3 region has the DNA TGTGCCAGCATGAAGGTTCGGCAACAAGGCAATCAGCCCCAGCATTTT. The J gene is TRBJ1-5, the V gene TRBV2; no reliable D call. Germline V gives CDR1 SNHLY, CDR2 FYNNEI. This CDR3 spans 16 amino acids. The V and J ends lost 7 bases and 2 bases respectively, with 18 bases between them.

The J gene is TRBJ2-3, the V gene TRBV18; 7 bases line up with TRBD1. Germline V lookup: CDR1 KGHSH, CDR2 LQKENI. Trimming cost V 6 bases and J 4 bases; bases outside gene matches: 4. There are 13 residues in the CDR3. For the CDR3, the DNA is TGTGCCAGCTCGTCAGGGGGTCCAGATACGCAGTATTTT. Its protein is CASSSGGPDTQYF.

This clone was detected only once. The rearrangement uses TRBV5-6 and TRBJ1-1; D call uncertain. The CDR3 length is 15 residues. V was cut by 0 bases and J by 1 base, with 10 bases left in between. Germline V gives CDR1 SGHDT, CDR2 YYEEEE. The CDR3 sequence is CASSLVGRTNTEAFF. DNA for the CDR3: TGTGCCAGCAGCTTGGTAGGCAGAACGAACACTGAAGCTTTCTTT.

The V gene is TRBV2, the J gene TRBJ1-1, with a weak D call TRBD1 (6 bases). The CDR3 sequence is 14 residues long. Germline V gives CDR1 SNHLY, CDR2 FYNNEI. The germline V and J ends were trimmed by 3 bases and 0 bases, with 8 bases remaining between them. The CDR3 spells CASSDQGMNTEAFF. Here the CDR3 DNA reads TGTGCCAGCAGTGACCAGGGGATGAACACTGAAGCTTTCTTT.

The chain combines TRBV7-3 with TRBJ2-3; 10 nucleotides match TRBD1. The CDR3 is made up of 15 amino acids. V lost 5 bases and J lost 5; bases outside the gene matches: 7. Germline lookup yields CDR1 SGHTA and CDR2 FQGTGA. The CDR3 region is CASSPRTGGVDTQYF. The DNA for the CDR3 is TGTGCCAGCAGCCCGCGGACAGGGGGTGTAGATACGCAGTATTTT.

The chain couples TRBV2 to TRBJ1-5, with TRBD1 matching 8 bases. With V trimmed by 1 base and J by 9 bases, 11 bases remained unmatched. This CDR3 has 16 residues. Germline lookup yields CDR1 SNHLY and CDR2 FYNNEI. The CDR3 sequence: CASSEGDRSLLRPQHF. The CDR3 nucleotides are TGTGCCAGCAGTGAAGGGGACAGGTCCCTCTTGCGGCCCCAGCATTTT.

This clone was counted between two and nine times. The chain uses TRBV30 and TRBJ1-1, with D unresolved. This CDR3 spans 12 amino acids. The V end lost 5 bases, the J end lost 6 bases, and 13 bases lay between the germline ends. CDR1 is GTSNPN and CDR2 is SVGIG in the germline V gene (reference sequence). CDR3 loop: CAWALGIAEAFF. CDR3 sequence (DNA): TGTGCCTGGGCCCTGGGTATCGCTGAAGCTTTCTTT.

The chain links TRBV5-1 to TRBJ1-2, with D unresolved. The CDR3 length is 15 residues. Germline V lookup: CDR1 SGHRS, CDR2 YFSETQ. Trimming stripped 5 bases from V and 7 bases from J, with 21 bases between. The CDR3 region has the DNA TGCGCCAGCAGGGAGAGGCAGACACCGATCGCTGGCTACACCTTC. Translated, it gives CASRERQTPIAGYTF.

Here the CDR3 DNA reads TGTGCCAGCAGCTTTCGGCAGCCGTTGGATGGAGGCTACACCTTC. It translates to CASSFRQPLDGGYTF. This chain joins TRBV7-8 and TRBJ1-2, with D unclear. The V end was cut by 3 bases, the J end by 8 bases, with 19 bases between. The CDR3 has 15 residues. CDR1 SGHVS and CDR2 FQNEAQ come from the germline V gene.

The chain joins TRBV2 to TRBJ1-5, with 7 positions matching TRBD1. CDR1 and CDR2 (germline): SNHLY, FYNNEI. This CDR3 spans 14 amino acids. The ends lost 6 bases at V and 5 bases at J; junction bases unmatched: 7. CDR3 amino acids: CASRPDRVDQPQHF. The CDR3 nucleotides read TGTGCCAGCAGACCAGACAGGGTTGATCAGCCCCAGCATTTT.

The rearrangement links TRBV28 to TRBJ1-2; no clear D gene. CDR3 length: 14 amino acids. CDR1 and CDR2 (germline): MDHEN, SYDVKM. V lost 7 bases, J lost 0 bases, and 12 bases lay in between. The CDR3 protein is CASMTAASNYGYTF. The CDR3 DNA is TGTGCCAGCATGACCGCTGCCTCTAACTATGGCTACACCTTC.

CDR3 nucleotides: TGTGCCAGCAGCTTCGGCAATCAGCCCCAGCATTTT. It is translated as CASSFGNQPQHF. The chain is built from TRBV6-1 and TRBJ1-5, with no clear D. This CDR3 is built from 12 residues. Between the trimmed V and J ends, which lost 6 bases and 2 bases, there was a span of 5 bases. Per germline, CDR1 MNHNS and CDR2 SASEGT.

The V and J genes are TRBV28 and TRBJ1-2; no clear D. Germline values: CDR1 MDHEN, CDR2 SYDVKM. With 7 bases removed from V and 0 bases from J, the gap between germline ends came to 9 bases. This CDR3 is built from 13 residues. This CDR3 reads CASNTGANYGYTF. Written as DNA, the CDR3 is TGTGCCAGCAATACGGGAGCTAACTATGGCTACACCTTC.

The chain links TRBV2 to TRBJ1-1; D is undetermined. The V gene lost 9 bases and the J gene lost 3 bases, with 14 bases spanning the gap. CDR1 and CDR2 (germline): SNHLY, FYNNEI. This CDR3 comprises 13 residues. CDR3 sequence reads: CASKDLVDTEAFF. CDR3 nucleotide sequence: TGTGCCAGTAAGGACCTTGTGGACACTGAAGCTTTCTTT.

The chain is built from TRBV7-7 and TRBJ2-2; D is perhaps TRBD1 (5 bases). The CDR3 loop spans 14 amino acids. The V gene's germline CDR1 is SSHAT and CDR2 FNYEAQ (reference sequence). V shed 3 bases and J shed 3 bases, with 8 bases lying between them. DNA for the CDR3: TGTGCCAGCAGCTTTTCCAGGGACACCGGGGAGCTGTTTTTT. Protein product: CASSFSRDTGELFF.

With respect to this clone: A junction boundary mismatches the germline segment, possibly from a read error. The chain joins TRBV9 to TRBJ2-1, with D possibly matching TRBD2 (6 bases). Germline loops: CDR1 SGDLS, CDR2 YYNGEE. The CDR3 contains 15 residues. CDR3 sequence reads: CASSGLRGEGNEQFF. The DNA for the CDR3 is TGTGCCAGTAGCGGACTCCGGGGAGAAGGCAATGAGCAGTTCTTC.

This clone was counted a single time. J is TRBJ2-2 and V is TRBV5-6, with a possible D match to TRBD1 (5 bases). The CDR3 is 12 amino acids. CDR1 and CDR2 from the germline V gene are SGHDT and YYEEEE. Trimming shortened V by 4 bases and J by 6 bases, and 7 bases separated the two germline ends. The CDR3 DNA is TGTGCCAGCAGCGTAGGGGCCGGGGAGCTGTTTTTT. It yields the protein CASSVGAGELFF.